These T cell receptor beta chains were read from a single sample in a study of shared clonotypes between healthy human individuals. Profiled with immunoSEQ multiplex PCR; TCRdb holds only in-frame clones, not every one. This table holds about half a million clones, 77% found once. Input material: PBMCs. These receptor sequences come from a middle-aged woman in good health. Some clones in this sample may be carry-over from other donors' samples. Both conserved end residues are part of each CDR3. The D gene is left open where the match is weak. Size is stated for part of the rows, as once, few or many counts, or as a class when the clone is expanded.

-	-	TRBV13	TRBJ2-7	TGTGCCAGCAGCTTAGGAAGGAGCTCCTACGAGCAGTACTTC	CASSLGRSSYEQYF
-	-	TRBV30	TRBJ2-7	TGTGCTTTGGACCCCGGGCAATCCTACGAGCAGTACTTC	CALDPGQSYEQYF
-	TRBD2	TRBV19	TRBJ2-1	TGTGCCAGTAGTGTCGCATTAGCGGGAGGGGTCAACAATGAGCAGTTCTTC	CASSVALAGGVNNEQFF
once	-	TRBV20-1	TRBJ2-7	TGCAGTGCGAGGGACAATTACGAGCAGTACTTC	CSARDNYEQYF
once	-	TRBV7-6	TRBJ2-2	TGTGCCAGCAGCCTCCCCGTCCTCCCAAAACCCGGGGAGCTGTTTTTT	CASSLPVLPKPGELFF
-	-	TRBV27	TRBJ2-4	TGTGCCAGCAGTTTCCTCTCCTCGACAGCAAACATTCAGTACTTC	CASSFLSSTANIQYF
few	-	TRBV7-9	TRBJ1-1	TGTGCCAGCAGCCCCCAGACAGCTTCCTCCTCTGAAGCTTTCTTT	CASSPQTASSSEAFF
-	TRBD1	TRBV29-1	TRBJ2-7	TGCAGCGTCTCGGGAGGGACAGGGGAAAGGGGTGAGCAGTACTTC	CSVSGGTGERGEQYF
-	TRBD2	TRBV11-2	TRBJ2-3	TGTGCCAGCAGCTTGATGGGGGGGTTAATCACAGATACGCAGTATTTT	CASSLMGGLITDTQYF
-	-	TRBV5-4	TRBJ2-2	TGTGCCAGCAGCTTATTCGGCGGGACGAACACCGGGGAGCTGTTTTTT	CASSLFGGTNTGELFF
once	TRBD1	TRBV28	TRBJ1-5	TGTGCCAGCAATCGCAGGACAGGGGTCCCCTTTAGCAATCAGCCCCAGCATTTT	CASNRRTGVPFSNQPQHF
-	-	TRBV5-6	TRBJ2-3	TGTGCCAGCAGCCGAATATCAGAGGGTGGTACGCAGTCTTTT	CASSRISEGGTQSF
once	TRBD2	TRBV10-2	TRBJ2-2	TGCGCCAGCACTGCCAGCGGGACGAACACCGGGGAGCTGTTTTTT	CASTASGTNTGELFF
once	TRBD1	TRBV18	TRBJ1-1	TGTGCCAGCTCACTGACAGGGGGCGATGCTGAAGCTTTCTTT	CASSLTGGDAEAFF
-	-	TRBV5-4	TRBJ2-1	TGTGCCAGCAGCGGGACGAACAATGAGCAGTTCTTC	CASSGTNNEQFF
-	TRBD1	TRBV19	TRBJ1-4	TGTGCCAGTACCTCGGGACAGGGCGGTGAAAAACTGTTTTTT	CASTSGQGGEKLFF
-	TRBD1	TRBV6-1	TRBJ2-5	TGTGCCAGCAGTGAATGGCCCCCCACAGGGGCCCTCGGGACCCAGTACTTC	CASSEWPPTGALGTQYF
-	-	TRBV20-1	TRBJ1-1	TGCAGTGCTAGGGAGAGGGAGGGGGCTTTCTTT	CSAREREGAFF
-	-	TRBV7-6	TRBJ1-4	TGTGCCAGCAGCTTAGTTTTTGGAACAACTAATGAAAAACTGTTTTTT	CASSLVFGTTNEKLFF
-	TRBD2	TRBV4-2	TRBJ2-7	TGTGCCAGCAGCCAAGAAGGGAGCGGGAGCTCCTACGAGCAGTACTTC	CASSQEGSGSSYEQYF
few	-	TRBV7-9	TRBJ1-5	TGTGCCAGCAGCTTAGGACATCAGCCCCAGCATTTT	CASSLGHQPQHF
few	TRBD2	TRBV4-2	TRBJ2-3	TGTGCCAGCAGCCAAGGGGGGGGACCAGATACGCAGTATTTT	CASSQGGGPDTQYF
-	TRBD1	TRBV6-5	TRBJ2-5	TGTGCCAGCAGCGCAAGGGGGCGCGTTGAGACCCAGTACTTC	CASSARGRVETQYF
-	TRBD1	TRBV30	TRBJ1-2	TGTGCCTGGAGTGGGCAGGGGGGCATATATGGCTACACCTTC	CAWSGQGGIYGYTF
-	-	TRBV18	TRBJ1-2	TGTGCCAGCTCACCGTCGGGGGGGTCAGGCGGCTACACCTTC	CASSPSGGSGGYTF
-	-	TRBV5-1	TRBJ1-1	TGCGCCAGCAGCTTGGATGGCTTCGCTTTCTTT	CASSLDGFAFF
-	-	TRBV5-1	TRBJ2-5	TGCGCCAGCAGCTTACAGGGACCTGGGGAGACCCAGTACTTC	CASSLQGPGETQYF
-	-	TRBV7-9	TRBJ2-6	TGTGCCAGCGACGGACTGACCTCTGGGGCCAACGTCCTGACTTTC	CASDGLTSGANVLTF
-	-	TRBV25-1	TRBJ1-3	TGTGCCAGCAGTGCCGGGGCCAGCTCTGGAAACACCATATATTTT	CASSAGASSGNTIYF
few	-	TRBV7-9	TRBJ2-1	TGTGCCAGCAGCTTTTATCCTAGCCCTGTTTACAATGAGCAGTTCTTC	CASSFYPSPVYNEQFF
-	TRBD2	TRBV28	TRBJ2-4	TGTGCCAGCAGGAGAGCGGGGGGAAAAAACATTCAGTACTTC	CASRRAGGKNIQYF
-	-	TRBV6-1	TRBJ2-1	TGTGCCAGCACTCCACTTAGGGTCAATGAGCAGTTCTTC	CASTPLRVNEQFF
-	-	TRBV30	TRBJ1-2	TGTGCCTGGACCCGGGACAACCACTATGGCTACACCTTC	CAWTRDNHYGYTF
-	-	TRBV7-9	TRBJ1-1	TGTGCCAGCAGCCTCTTATCAGGCCTCAACACTGAAGCTTTCTTT	CASSLLSGLNTEAFF
-	-	TRBV28	TRBJ1-5	TGTGCCAGCAGTTCCGGGTATCAGCCCCAGCATTTT	CASSSGYQPQHF
-	TRBD1	TRBV15	TRBJ2-5	TGTGCCACCAGCAGGGGACAGGCAAACAATCAAGAGACCCAGTACTTC	CATSRGQANNQETQYF
-	TRBD2	TRBV28	TRBJ2-2	TGTGCCAGCAGTGTCCTAGCGGGGCCGAACACCGGGGAGCTGTTTTTT	CASSVLAGPNTGELFF
-	TRBD2	TRBV7-9	TRBJ2-1	TGTGCCAGCAGCCAGGGACTAGCGGGAGCGGAAAATGAGCAGTTCTTC	CASSQGLAGAENEQFF
-	-	TRBV2	TRBJ2-1	TGTGCCAGCAGTCGGCAGACTCCGGACTACAATGAGCAGTTCTTC	CASSRQTPDYNEQFF